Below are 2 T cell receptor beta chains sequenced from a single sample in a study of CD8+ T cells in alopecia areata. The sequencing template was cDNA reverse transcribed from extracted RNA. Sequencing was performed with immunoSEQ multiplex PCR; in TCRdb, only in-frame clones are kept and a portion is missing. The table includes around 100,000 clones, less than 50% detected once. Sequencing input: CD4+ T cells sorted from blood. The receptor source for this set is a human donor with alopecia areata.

Here the CDR3 reads CASSGNLFNEQFF. The CDR3 nucleotides read TGTGCCAGCAGTGGGAACCTATTCAATGAGCAGTTCTTC. The chain combines TRBV25-1 with TRBJ2-1; D is uncertain. V gave up 4 bases and J gave up 6 bases, with 10 bases separating them. The CDR3 runs to 13 residues. Germline V gene lookup returns CDR1 MGHDK and CDR2 SYGVNS.

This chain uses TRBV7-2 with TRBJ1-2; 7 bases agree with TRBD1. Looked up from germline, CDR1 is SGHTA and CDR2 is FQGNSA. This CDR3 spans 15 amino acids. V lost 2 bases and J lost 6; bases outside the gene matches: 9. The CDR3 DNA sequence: TGTGCCAGCAGCTTAAATCTGCGAGGGGGCGATGGCTACACCTTC. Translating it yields CASSLNLRGGDGYTF.